These 8 T cell receptor beta chains came from one sample sequenced in a study of T cell clonality in common variable immunodeficiency. Clones were sequenced by immunoSEQ multiplex PCR, and TCRdb holds only the in-frame ones, with some missing. The specimen gives 20,000 or so clones without singletons; the ten biggest hold more than 2.5%. Their recognized antigens are unknown. General study findings and limits: In common variable immunodeficiency, TCR beta chains reportedly carried fewer deletions and N-nucleotide insertions.

Sequences were obtained from peripheral blood mononuclear cells. The receptors here all came from a human donor with common variable immunodeficiency.

This clone has a count of ten or more. The read gets to within 3 residues of the CDR3 end, and the germline J gene fills in the rest. V usage is TRBV4-1 and J usage is TRBJ2-7, with 14 nucleotides matching TRBD2. The length of the CDR3 is 16 residues. Germline CDR1 MGHRA, CDR2 YSYEKL. The V and J ends lost 5 bases and 6 bases, in that order; junction bases with no gene match: 9. CDR3: CASSSEPGLAGVEQYF. The sequenced part of the CDR3 DNA is TGCGCCAGCAGCTCAGAGCCGGGACTAGCGGGAGTCGAG.

To note about this clone: The CDR3 end lies 3 residues beyond the end of the read and is filled in from the germline J gene. The chain uses TRBV30 and TRBJ2-1; TRBD2 matches at 9 bases. The germline V gene has CDR1 GTSNPN and CDR2 SVGIG (reference sequence). This CDR3 comprises 19 residues. V was clipped by 1 base and J by 0 bases; unmatched bases: 13. The DNA read from the CDR3 is TGTGCCTGGAGTGACAAAAAGCGGGAGGCCCTAAGCTCCTACAATGAG. Amino acids: CAWSDKKREALSSYNE. The CDR3 as a whole reads CAWSDKKREALSSYNEQFF.

In this sample, this clone turned up many times. The read finishes 3 residues shy of the CDR3 end, and the germline J gene is used to complete it. The chain combines TRBV4-1 with TRBJ2-1; D unresolved. The V gene lost 1 base and the J gene lost 8 bases, with 15 bases spanning the gap. The CDR3 spans 15 residues. Germline V gene data show CDR1 as MGHRA and CDR2 as YSYEKL. CDR3 DNA (partial): TGCGCCAGCAGCCAAGTACGGAACGGGTGGGATGAG. Its translation: CASSQVRNGWDE. Given in full, the CDR3 is CASSQVRNGWDEQFF.

There are many counts of this clone. The observed sequence ends 3 residues before the CDR3 terminus, with the missing tail filled in from the germline J gene. The chain couples TRBV7-3 to TRBJ1-2, with 7 bases identical to TRBD1. Germline V CDR1 and CDR2: SGHTA, FQGTGA. The CDR3 has 13 residues. The CDR3 bases that were read are TGTGCCAGCAGGAACTCAGGGGGTCAGGGC. This encodes CASRNSGGQG. The whole CDR3 is CASRNSGGQGYTF.

At least ten counts were recorded for this clone. The read ends 3 residues shy of where the CDR3 ends; the end is completed using the germline J gene. This chain joins TRBV19 and TRBJ2-2; perhaps TRBD1 as D (5 bases). CDR3 size: 17 residues. Deletions cut 4 bases from V and 2 bases from J, with 17 bases between. Germline V lookup: CDR1 LNHDA, CDR2 SQIVND (reference sequence). The CDR3 DNA, read in part, is TGTGCCAGTAGTACCTTTGGCCAGGGTCCAAACACCGGGGAG. Translated: CASSTFGQGPNTGE. From start to end, the CDR3 is CASSTFGQGPNTGELFF.

This clone appeared many times. The read ends 3 residues early relative to the CDR3; the germline J gene fills the gap. The chain couples TRBV4-2 to TRBJ1-5, with D possibly being TRBD1 (6 bases). Between the trimmed V and J ends, which lost 0 bases and 9 bases, there was a span of 9 bases. CDR1 and CDR2 from the germline V gene are LGHNA and YNFKEQ. The CDR3 is 13 amino acids. Partial CDR3 DNA: TGTGCCAGCAGCCAAGATTGGGGGCGGCCC. The encoded protein is CASSQDWGRP. The full CDR3 reads CASSQDWGRPQHF.

The table lists this clone with many counts. Read data end 3 residues before the CDR3 end; the end is taken from the germline J gene. The rearrangement uses TRBV20-1 and TRBJ1-1; perhaps TRBD1 as D (6 bases). This CDR3 region has 15 residues. The germline CDR1 and CDR2 sequences are DFQATT and SNEGSKA (reference sequence). Trimming cost V 0 bases and J 5 bases, with 16 bases left between them. The CDR3 DNA, read in part, is TGCAGTGCTAGAGACCCAACAGGGCCGGGAACTGAA. It codes for CSARDPTGPGTE. The complete CDR3 sequence is CSARDPTGPGTEAFF.

By proportion, this clone is medium-sized (0.01 to 0.1%). The CDR3 end falls 3 residues outside the read, so it is completed with the germline J gene. V usage is TRBV18 and J usage is TRBJ1-1; 9 nucleotides agree with TRBD1. Germline CDR1 is KGHSH and CDR2 is LQKENI. The CDR3 has 16 amino acids. Trimming cost V 2 bases and J 5 bases; bases outside gene matches: 9. The DNA read from the CDR3 is TGTGCCAGCTCACCAAGACAGGGGGGAGGTGGGACTGAA. The encoded protein is CASSPRQGGGGTE. The complete CDR3 reads CASSPRQGGGGTEAFF.